These T cell receptor beta chains were read from a single sample in a study of T cell repertoires in cytomegalovirus infection. Each CDR3 protein gets one entry after TCRdb re-called the reads with MiXCR. The data hold some 940,000 distinct CDR3 sequences, with around 30% observed a single time. What these receptors recognize is not known. Source: cultured CD8+ T cells from PBMCs, taken from culture after CMV antigen stimulation. The receptor set was obtained from a human donor in good health (CMV status not recorded). Some clones in this sample may be carry-over from other donors' samples. The CDR3 runs from the conserved cysteine through the conserved F or W. Each record gives: J gene, D gene, V gene, clone size, CDR3 protein, CDR3 DNA. The D gene is left open where the match is weak. Clone size is given for some rows only: seen once, a few or many times, or a class if the clone is expanded.

j_gene: TRBJ1-5; d_gene: NA; v_gene: TRBV12-3/TRBV12-4; abundance: many; CDR3aa: CASSLYGQPSPDQPQHF; CDR3nt: TGTGCCAGCAGTTTATACGGACAGCCGTCCCCCGATCAGCCCCAGCATTTT
j_gene: TRBJ2-3; d_gene: TRBD2; v_gene: TRBV28; abundance: NA; CDR3aa: CASSFGASGGHDTDTQYF; CDR3nt: TGTGCCAGCAGTTTCGGCGCTAGCGGGGGGCACGACACAGATACGCAGTATTTT
j_gene: TRBJ2-1; d_gene: TRBD2; v_gene: TRBV5-1; abundance: few; CDR3aa: CASSLKRGLVDEQFF; CDR3nt: TGCGCCAGCAGCTTGAAGCGGGGGCTCGTGGATGAGCAGTTCTTC
j_gene: TRBJ2-1; d_gene: NA; v_gene: TRBV20-1; abundance: NA; CDR3aa: CSALPGDYNEQFF; CDR3nt: TGCAGTGCTCTGCCGGGGGATTACAATGAGCAGTTCTTC
j_gene: TRBJ2-7; d_gene: NA; v_gene: TRBV29-1; abundance: many; CDR3aa: CSVVGRTYEQYF; CDR3nt: TGCAGCGTGGTTGGACGGACCTACGAGCAGTACTTC
j_gene: TRBJ1-5; d_gene: NA; v_gene: TRBV6-1; abundance: many; CDR3aa: CASSEGQVGNQPQHF; CDR3nt: TGTGCCAGCAGTGAAGGGCAGGTGGGCAATCAGCCCCAGCATTTT
j_gene: TRBJ1-1; d_gene: NA; v_gene: TRBV6-5; abundance: NA; CDR3aa: CASSYIDENTEAFF; CDR3nt: TGTGCCAGCAGCTACATCGATGAGAACACTGAAGCTTTCTTT
j_gene: TRBJ2-1; d_gene: TRBD1; v_gene: TRBV6-2/TRBV6-3; abundance: many; CDR3aa: CASSYPRDRGGNEQFF; CDR3nt: TGTGCCAGCAGTTACCCCCGGGACAGGGGTGGCAATGAGCAGTTCTTC
j_gene: TRBJ2-1; d_gene: NA; v_gene: TRBV4-1; abundance: many; CDR3aa: CASSQDSYNEQFF; CDR3nt: TGTGCCAGCAGCCAAGATTCATACAATGAGCAGTTCTTC
j_gene: TRBJ2-2; d_gene: NA; v_gene: TRBV11-2; abundance: few; CDR3aa: CASSLDWGSSSDTGELFF; CDR3nt: TGTGCCAGCAGCTTAGATTGGGGATCTAGCAGCGACACCGGGGAGCTGTTTTTT
j_gene: TRBJ2-7; d_gene: TRBD2; v_gene: TRBV19; abundance: NA; CDR3aa: CASSMGLAGIDEQYF; CDR3nt: TGTGCCAGTAGTATGGGTCTAGCGGGGATTGACGAGCAGTACTTC
j_gene: TRBJ2-3; d_gene: NA; v_gene: TRBV12-3/TRBV12-4; abundance: many; CDR3aa: CASSSTHWGADTQYF; CDR3nt: TGTGCCAGCAGCAGTACCCACTGGGGCGCAGATACGCAGTATTTT
j_gene: TRBJ1-4; d_gene: NA; v_gene: TRBV5-1; abundance: few; CDR3aa: CASSLAPGRHLLGNEKLFF; CDR3nt: TGCGCCAGCAGCTTGGCCCCGGGACGGCACCTCCTCGGTAATGAAAAACTGTTTTTT
j_gene: TRBJ1-2; d_gene: TRBD1; v_gene: TRBV27; abundance: few; CDR3aa: CASTRTGDYGYTF; CDR3nt: TGTGCCAGCACCCGGACAGGGGACTATGGCTACACCTTC
j_gene: TRBJ2-1; d_gene: NA; v_gene: TRBV9; abundance: NA; CDR3aa: CASSVEVFVEQFF; CDR3nt: TGTGCCAGCAGCGTAGAAGTTTTCGTTGAGCAGTTCTTC
j_gene: TRBJ2-2; d_gene: NA; v_gene: TRBV10-3; abundance: NA; CDR3aa: CAISGAGEYTGELFF; CDR3nt: TGTGCCATCAGTGGTGCAGGGGAATACACCGGGGAGCTGTTTTTT
j_gene: TRBJ2-5; d_gene: NA; v_gene: TRBV7-6; abundance: many; CDR3aa: CASSLRLGETQYF; CDR3nt: TGTGCCAGCAGCTTAAGACTAGGAGAGACCCAGTACTTC
j_gene: TRBJ2-3; d_gene: TRBD2; v_gene: TRBV2; abundance: few; CDR3aa: CAVEGTSGTSTDTQYF; CDR3nt: TGTGCCGTCGAGGGGACTAGCGGAACTAGCACAGATACGCAGTATTTT
j_gene: TRBJ2-7; d_gene: TRBD2; v_gene: TRBV19; abundance: few; CDR3aa: CASNIGTSYEQYF; CDR3nt: TGTGCCAGTAATATAGGGACTAGCTACGAGCAGTACTTC
j_gene: TRBJ2-2; d_gene: NA; v_gene: TRBV4-2; abundance: NA; CDR3aa: CASSHPNQKQGRDGELFF; CDR3nt: TGTGCCAGCAGCCATCCCAACCAAAAACAGGGGAGGGACGGGGAGCTGTTTTTT
j_gene: TRBJ2-5; d_gene: TRBD2; v_gene: TRBV12-3/TRBV12-4; abundance: NA; CDR3aa: CASSYGTSGGETQYF; CDR3nt: TGTGCCAGCAGCTACGGGACTAGCGGGGGCGAGACCCAGTACTTC
j_gene: TRBJ1-5; d_gene: NA; v_gene: TRBV12-3/TRBV12-4; abundance: NA; CDR3aa: CASSLRGADQPQHF; CDR3nt: TGTGCCAGCAGTCTACGGGGGGCGGATCAGCCCCAGCATTTT
j_gene: TRBJ2-3; d_gene: TRBD2; v_gene: TRBV6-1; abundance: many; CDR3aa: CASSYTSGGTDTQYF; CDR3nt: TGTGCCAGCAGTTATACTAGCGGGGGCACAGATACGCAGTATTTT
j_gene: TRBJ1-2; d_gene: NA; v_gene: TRBV27; abundance: NA; CDR3aa: CASSAGVGYTF; CDR3nt: TGTGCCAGCAGTGCCGGGGTCGGCTACACCTTC
j_gene: TRBJ1-1; d_gene: NA; v_gene: TRBV6-1; abundance: few; CDR3aa: CASSEEEPGLRWGTEAFF; CDR3nt: TGTGCCAGCAGTGAAGAGGAACCGGGACTACGATGGGGCACTGAAGCTTTCTTT
j_gene: TRBJ2-5; d_gene: NA; v_gene: TRBV4-2; abundance: NA; CDR3aa: CASSQEDSLQETQYF; CDR3nt: TGTGCCAGCAGCCAAGAGGACAGTCTCCAAGAGACCCAGTACTTC
j_gene: TRBJ1-1; d_gene: NA; v_gene: TRBV4-2; abundance: NA; CDR3aa: CASTQGGLKAFF; CDR3nt: TGTGCCAGCACCCAAGGGGGTTTAAAAGCTTTCTTT
j_gene: TRBJ2-5; d_gene: TRBD1; v_gene: TRBV7-7; abundance: many; CDR3aa: CASSLVTGGEETQYF; CDR3nt: TGTGCTAGCAGCTTAGTGACAGGGGGCGAAGAGACCCAGTACTTC
j_gene: TRBJ2-5; d_gene: TRBD2; v_gene: TRBV12-3/TRBV12-4; abundance: NA; CDR3aa: CASSFSISGGPGETQYF; CDR3nt: TGTGCCAGCAGTTTTAGTATAAGCGGGGGCCCGGGGGAGACCCAGTACTTC
j_gene: TRBJ2-1; d_gene: TRBD1; v_gene: TRBV7-9; abundance: NA; CDR3aa: CASSRPDRGRRNEQFF; CDR3nt: TGTGCCAGCAGCCGACCGGACAGGGGGCGTAGGAATGAGCAGTTCTTC
j_gene: TRBJ1-3; d_gene: NA; v_gene: TRBV6-6; abundance: few; CDR3aa: CASSFWGPTAVTGNTIYF; CDR3nt: TGTGCCAGCAGTTTCTGGGGTCCTACGGCCGTTACTGGAAACACCATATATTTT